This entry lists 20 T cell receptor beta chains sequenced from one sample in a study of blood T cells in healthy people across ages. A second PCR of about 6 to 11 cycles used a sample-barcoded 5' primer and a J-beta primer mix. One entry per CDR3 protein results from TCRdb running MiXCR on the 5' RACE reads. The data show fewer than 900,000 distinct CDR3 sequences, 36% seen once. Sequenced input: blood. These receptors were collected from a man aged 18 to 29 in good health.

With regard to this clonotype: At one end, the junction sequence differs from germline, possibly due to a read error. The chain is built from TRBV5-5 and TRBJ2-6, with D possibly called TRBD1 or TRBD2 (5 bases each). Per germline, CDR1 SGHKS and CDR2 YYEKEE (reference sequence). This CDR3 is built from 17 residues. In DNA, the CDR3 is TGTGCCAGCAGAAGGACGGAGGACCGACCTGGGGCCAACGCCCTGACTTTC. It translates to CASRRTEDRPGANALTF. Full variable domain (missing parts from reference TRBV5-5 and TRBJ2-6): DAGVTQSPTHLIKTRGQQVTLRCSPISGHKSVSWYQQVLGQGPQFIFQYYEKEERGRGNFPDRFSARQFPNYSSELNVNALLLGDSALYLCASRRTEDRPGANALTFGAGSRLTVL.

The rearrangement links TRBV13 to TRBJ2-1, with a tentative D call TRBD1 (5 bases). CDR1 is PRHDT and CDR2 is FYEKMQ in the germline V gene (reference sequence). This CDR3 contains 15 residues. Trimming took off 1 base at V and 8 bases at J, with 15 bases between the two ends. The CDR3 protein is CASSLEGLSFDEQFF. CDR3 bases: TGTGCCAGCAGCTTAGAGGGGTTATCATTCGATGAGCAGTTCTTC. The complete variable domain, with remaining parts taken from reference TRBV13 and TRBJ2-1, reads AAGVIQSPRHLIKEKRETATLKCYPIPRHDTVYWYQQGPGQDPQFLISFYEKMQSDKGSIPDRFSAQQFSDYHSELNMSSLELGDSALYFCASSLEGLSFDEQFFGPGTRLTVL.

This clonotype was found a few times. The rearrangement uses TRBV5-6 and TRBJ2-1, with 7 bases aligning to TRBD1. The J call is doubtful: the DNA matches TRBJ2-7 better. Germline lookup yields CDR1 SGHDT and CDR2 YYEEEE. The CDR3 is made up of 17 amino acids. CDR3 in DNA: TGTGCCAGCAGCAGGGACAGCAAATCCTATACCTACAATGAGCAGTACTTC. Protein sequence: CASSRDSKSYTYNEQYF.

The chain is built from TRBV30 and TRBJ1-2; D is perhaps TRBD1 (5 bases). CDR1 and CDR2 (germline): GTSNPN, SVGIG (reference sequence). The ends were cut back, 1 base at V and 5 bases at J, with 17 bases in the middle. The CDR3 consists of 15 residues. For the CDR3, the DNA is TGTGCCTGGAGTGAGTATGCTGGACACCCATATGGCTACACCTTC. Its protein product is CAWSEYAGHPYGYTF.

This clonotype came up many times. The chain is built from TRBV6-5 and TRBJ2-3; D possibly matches TRBD1 or TRBD2 (5 bases each). The CDR3 is 15 residues long. The germline V gene has CDR1 MNHEY and CDR2 SVGAGI. Deletions cut 0 bases from V and 5 bases from J, with 12 bases between. The CDR3 DNA reads TGTGCCAGCAGTTACTCGAGTGGGGGTGTAGATACGCAGTATTTT. Protein sequence: CASSYSSGGVDTQYF.

J is TRBJ1-2 and V is TRBV4-2; 7 nucleotides match TRBD1. CDR1 LGHNA and CDR2 YNFKEQ come from the germline V gene. J gave up 7 bases and V 2 bases, and 7 bases lay outside the gene matches. This CDR3 contains 14 residues. CDR3 nucleotide sequence: TGTGCCAGCAGCCAAACAGGGGTAGCGAGTGGCTACACCTTC. Amino acids: CASSQTGVASGYTF.

Regarding this clonotype: This may arise from a read error, as a much more abundant clone is one base away. Written as DNA, the CDR3 is TGTGCCAGCAGCTTGCGGCCTAACCAAGAGACCCAGTACTTC. Translating gives CASSLRPNQETQYF. The chain carries TRBV7-2 and TRBJ2-5; D not resolved. V lost 3 bases, J lost 0 bases, and 8 bases lay in between. In germline, CDR1 is SGHTA, CDR2 FQGNSA. The CDR3 extends over 14 amino acids.

The chain links TRBV5-1 to TRBJ1-2; D is ambiguous. Germline V gives CDR1 SGHRS, CDR2 YFSETQ. The CDR3 runs to 14 residues. Trimming shortened V by 0 bases and J by 1 base, and 7 bases separated the two germline ends. CDR3 amino acids: CASSLVPDNYGYTF. In DNA, the CDR3 is TGCGCCAGCAGCTTGGTTCCGGATAACTATGGCTACACCTTC.

This clonotype was counted a few times. The gene calls are TRBV20-1 and TRBJ1-3, with a weak D call TRBD1 (5 bases). Trimming stripped 3 bases from V and 0 bases from J, with 12 bases between. CDR1 and CDR2 (germline): DFQATT, SNEGSKA (reference sequence). The CDR3 covers 15 residues. The CDR3 DNA is TGCAGTGCTAGGCCGGACACCTACTCTGGAAACACCATATATTTT. Translated: CSARPDTYSGNTIYF.

The chain couples TRBV14 to TRBJ2-1; D call uncertain. Trimming shortened V by 2 bases and J by 9 bases, and 14 bases separated the two germline ends. CDR3 length: 14 amino acids. The germline gives CDR1 SGHDN, CDR2 FVKESK. CDR3 region: CASSQTIGLGEQFF. DNA of the CDR3: TGTGCCAGCAGCCAAACGATCGGGCTAGGTGAGCAGTTCTTC.

This clonotype was counted between two and nine times. J is TRBJ2-1 and V is TRBV7-8; 8 bases map to TRBD2. The V gene end was trimmed by 5 bases and the J gene end by 6 bases; junction bases not matched to a gene: 9. The CDR3 runs 15 residues. Looked up from germline, CDR1 is SGHVS and CDR2 is FQNEAQ. The CDR3 region has the DNA TGTGCCAGCAGCCCCCTAAGCGGGGGTCGCAATGAGCAGTTCTTC. Its protein is CASSPLSGGRNEQFF.

The sample holds a few counts of this clonotype. The chain uses TRBV20-1 and TRBJ2-1; 7 bases line up with TRBD2. Looked up from germline, CDR1 is DFQATT and CDR2 is SNEGSKA (reference sequence). There are 13 residues in the CDR3. Trimming at V came to 3 bases and at J to 5 bases, leaving 4 bases not matched to a gene. The CDR3 loop reads CSASLAAHNEQFF. In nucleotides, the CDR3 is TGCAGTGCTAGCCTAGCGGCCCACAATGAGCAGTTCTTC.

As concerns this clonotype: Just one base apart from a much larger clone, this may be a read error. The rearrangement uses TRBV10-3 and TRBJ1-2, with D perhaps TRBD1 (5 bases). V was shortened by 8 bases and J by 0 bases, with 13 bases between the two germline ends. The CDR3 length is 14 residues. Germline values: CDR1 ENHRY, CDR2 SYGVKD. In nucleotides, the CDR3 is TGTGCCATCGGTGGGGCAGAAGCTAACTATGGCTACACCTTC. Its protein is CAIGGAEANYGYTF.

This chain uses TRBV12-3 or TRBV12-4 with TRBJ2-1, with D possibly TRBD2 on 6 matching bases. The CDR3 is 14 residues long. V lost 3 bases to trimming and J lost 7 bases, with 13 bases between them. CDR3: CASSLQGLRNEQFF. In nucleotides, the CDR3 is TGTGCCAGCAGTTTGCAGGGACTTCGGAATGAGCAGTTCTTC.

Concerning this clonotype: This may arise from a read error, as a much more abundant clone is one base away. V usage is TRBV7-6 and J usage is TRBJ1-5; maybe TRBD1 (6 bases). Per germline, CDR1 SGHVS and CDR2 FNYEAQ. This CDR3 is 15 amino acids long. Trimming stripped 5 bases from V and 0 bases from J, with 11 bases between. CDR3 nucleotide sequence: TGTGCCAGCAGCCCGGACAGTCATAGCAATCAGCCCCAGCATTTT. Translated: CASSPDSHSNQPQHF.

The chain carries TRBV4-3 and TRBJ2-3, with 8 bases identical to TRBD2. Losses at the gene ends were 0 bases for V and 5 bases for J; bases not matched to a gene: 13. CDR1 is LGHNA and CDR2 is YSLEER in the germline V gene. The CDR3 is made up of 18 amino acids. This chain's CDR3 is CASSQDGTRGDRGDTQYF. The CDR3 nucleotides are TGCGCCAGCAGCCAAGACGGGACTAGAGGAGATAGGGGAGATACGCAGTATTTT.

The genes are TRBV5-1 and TRBJ2-3; D is undetermined. The CDR3 loop spans 15 amino acids. The germline V gene encodes CDR1 SGHRS and CDR2 YFSETQ. V was cut by 4 bases and J by 2 bases, with 14 bases left in between. In DNA, the CDR3 is TGCGCCAGCAGCCCGCGAGGCACGTACACAGATACGCAGTATTTT. It specifies CASSPRGTYTDTQYF.

The CDR3 reads CASSRTSGDYEQYF. CDR3 sequence (DNA): TGTGCCAGCAGTCGGACTAGCGGGGATTACGAGCAGTACTTC. The chain has TRBV12-3 or TRBV12-4 and TRBJ2-7; 12 nucleotides align to TRBD2. After removal of 5 bases from V and 4 bases from J, the junction contained 3 bases not matched to a gene. The CDR3 covers 14 residues.

The chain recombines TRBV10-3 with TRBJ2-2; 9 nucleotides line up with TRBD1. Germline CDR1 reads ENHRY; CDR2 reads SYGVKD. This CDR3 is 16 amino acids long. V lost 6 bases, J lost 5 bases, and 10 bases stayed unmatched. DNA for the CDR3: TGTGCCATCAGGGGCTTGGACAGGGGAAATACCGGGGAGCTGTTTTTT. It translates to CAIRGLDRGNTGELFF.

This clonotype was seen a few times. This rearrangement joins TRBV5-1 to TRBJ2-5; D unresolved. CDR3 length equals 14 residues. The germline V and J ends were trimmed by 0 bases and 5 bases, with 11 bases remaining between them. CDR1 is SGHRS, CDR2 YFSETQ, per germline. This CDR3 reads CASSLDHRGETQYF. DNA of the CDR3: TGCGCCAGCAGCTTGGATCACCGTGGGGAGACCCAGTACTTC.